Listed below are T cell receptor beta chains from one sample, sequenced in a study of control samples from healthy donors and cancer patients. Repertoires were generated with immunoSEQ multiplex PCR, while TCRdb's copy carries only in-frame clones and drops some. This sample has around 130,000 clones, with roughly 90% found just once. The specimen sequenced was blood. The receptors derive from a man aged 18 to 30 in good health. Each CDR3 is given without its conserved first and last residue.

TRBV6-2/TRBV6-3	TRBJ2-5	ASSYSSEGGETQY
TRBV5-6	TRBJ2-5	ASSLGGFRETQY
TRBV5-1	TRBJ2-5	ASSPGQLQETQY
TRBV5-1	TRBJ1-1	ASSPTRTGNTEAF
TRBV5-1	TRBJ1-1	ASSTIGGGEAF
TRBV4-2	TRBJ1-6	ASSQVSGQGNSPLH
TRBV3-1/TRBV3-2	TRBJ1-2	ASSQEPGQGYGYT
TRBV6-5	TRBJ1-1	ASKQGRMNTEAF
TRBV20-1	TRBJ1-3	SASAGDTSGNTIY
TRBV7-6	TRBJ2-7	ASSTRTGGSSYEQY
TRBV7-9	TRBJ1-2	ASSLDTPAYYGYT
TRBV27	TRBJ2-7	ASSLQGANYEQY
TRBV12-3/TRBV12-4	TRBJ1-5	ASSLTGNQPQH
TRBV30	TRBJ2-6	AWSWTKRGSSGANVLT
TRBV5-4	TRBJ2-6	ASRLSWDSGANVLT